The present T cell receptor (beta chain) was sequenced within a study of molecular identifiers for immune sequencing clone quantification. The CDR3 consists of 13 residues. Trimming took 6 bases from V and 6 from J, leaving 15 bases between them. The germline V gene has CDR1 DFQATT and CDR2 SNEGSKA (reference sequence). Bulk TCR libraries used previously described methods and listed TCR primers. One entry per CDR3 protein results from TCRdb running MiXCR on the PCR reads. This sample has roughly 320,000 distinct CDR3 sequences, with around 21% found just once. Researchers sorted naive CD8 T cells as cells that were CD8+CD4-CCR7+CD45RA+. Study-level points and caveats: Among 950,000 to 1,000,000 naive cells, as was reported, spiked Jurkat TCR RNA from one cell was detectable. In cases of identical TCR molecules sharing a barcode, highly expanded clone sizes could be underestimated.

This clonotype was detected only a few times. The target antigen is unknown. The clonotype originates from a human donor in good health. Some libraries in this study had Jurkat cell RNA spiked in. The sequencing sample was made of naive CD8+ T cells from blood, with Jurkat cell RNA spiked in. Sample subset: FACS-sorted CD8+CD4-CCR7+CD45RA+ naive T cells. This sequence joins TRBV20-1 and TRBJ2-1, with D perhaps matching TRBD2 (6 bases). CDR3 protein: CSAEEGVFNEQFF. The CDR3 DNA sequence: TGCAGTGCCGAGGAGGGAGTCTTCAATGAGCAGTTCTTC.